A single sample gave rise to the 28 T cell receptor beta chains below, sequenced in a study of shared clonotypes between healthy human individuals. The data were produced by immunoSEQ multiplex PCR, yet TCRdb's version contains in-frame clones alone and is incomplete. The table lists over a million clones, approximately 78% of them singletons. Material for sequencing was memory CD4+ T cells from PBMCs. Regarding subset: CD45RA-negative fraction. All receptors derive from a young man in good health. Some clones in this sample may be carry-over from other donors' samples.

The genes are TRBV28 and TRBJ1-5; a possible D gene is TRBD1 (5 bases). Germline loops: CDR1 MDHEN, CDR2 SYDVKM. The CDR3 sequence is 17 residues long. V was clipped by 2 bases and J by 1 base, with 15 bases between them. CDR3 in amino acids: CASSLRSYRTSNQPQHF. In DNA, the CDR3 is TGTGCCAGCAGTTTACGTTCCTACAGGACCAGCAATCAGCCCCAGCATTTT. Together with reference TRBV28 and TRBJ1-5, the CDR3 gives the full variable domain: DVKVTQSSRYLVKRTGEKVFLECVQDMDHENMFWYRQDPGLGLRLIYFSYDVKMKEKGDIPEGYSVSREKKERFSLILESASTNQTSMYLCASSLRSYRTSNQPQHFGDGTRLSIL.

The gene calls are TRBV29-1 and TRBJ2-7; 11 nucleotides match TRBD2. Trimming took 7 bases from V and 6 from J; bases not matched to a gene: 14. The germline V gene encodes CDR1 SQVTM and CDR2 ANQGSEA. This CDR3 contains 15 residues. This CDR3 reads CSARGLAGGPREQYF. Written as DNA, the CDR3 is TGCAGCGCCAGAGGACTAGCGGGCGGCCCCCGCGAGCAGTACTTC.

V is TRBV11-2 and J is TRBJ2-5; TRBD1 is a possible D gene (5 bases). V lost 0 bases to trimming and J lost 6 bases, with 11 bases between them. Looked up from germline, CDR1 is SGHAT and CDR2 is FQNNGV. The CDR3 is 14 amino acids. CDR3 DNA: TGTGCCAGCAGCTTAGATGCACAGGCCCAGACCCAGTACTTC. This codes for CASSLDAQAQTQYF.

The chain recombines TRBV5-1 with TRBJ2-7; 9 nucleotides agree with TRBD1. Losses at the gene ends were 3 bases for V and 5 bases for J; bases not matched to a gene: 3. The V gene's germline CDR1 is SGHRS and CDR2 YFSETQ. There are 13 residues in the CDR3. The CDR3 protein is CASSSGTGNEQYF. CDR3 in DNA: TGCGCCAGCAGCTCGGGGACAGGGAACGAGCAGTACTTC. The full variable domain, rest sourced from reference TRBV5-1 and TRBJ2-7, is KAGVTQTPRYLIKTRGQQVTLSCSPISGHRSVSWYQQTPGQGLQFLFEYFSETQRNKGNFPGRFSGRQFSNSRSEMNVSTLELGDSALYLCASSSGTGNEQYFGPGTRLTVT.

This chain connects TRBV6-5 to TRBJ2-7; D is unclear. There are 15 residues in the CDR3. Trimming removed 0 bases from V and 2 bases from J, with 11 bases in between. Germline V gene data show CDR1 as MNHEY and CDR2 as SVGAGI. In DNA, the CDR3 is TGTGCCAGCAGTTACTCGTTTACCGGAGCCTACGAGCAGTACTTC. Translating gives CASSYSFTGAYEQYF.

The chain is built from TRBV6-1 and TRBJ2-5, with 8 bases that match TRBD1. The J segment lost 5 bases and the V segment lost 4 bases, leaving 3 bases of the junction unmatched. The germline V gene encodes CDR1 MNHNS and CDR2 SASEGT. The CDR3 has 13 residues. The CDR3 DNA is TGTGCCAGCAGTGGTAGACAGGGGGAGACCCAGTACTTC. Its translation is CASSGRQGETQYF.

The chain combines TRBV4-1 with TRBJ2-7; perhaps D is TRBD1 or TRBD2 (5 bases each). Germline V gives CDR1 MGHRA, CDR2 YSYEKL. CDR3 length: 14 amino acids. V lost 1 base and J 3 bases, leaving 10 bases between the germline ends. CDR3 nucleotide sequence: TGCGCCAGCAGCCAAGCGGGACGGATCTACGAGCAGTACTTC. Amino acid sequence: CASSQAGRIYEQYF.

The chain recombines TRBV28 with TRBJ1-4; D might be TRBD1 (5 bases). V dropped 2 bases and J dropped 3 bases, with 16 bases sitting between them. The germline V gene encodes CDR1 MDHEN and CDR2 SYDVKM. This CDR3 region has 17 residues. The CDR3 region has the DNA TGTGCCAGCAGTTTACCTAACGCCGGGACTCCTAATGAAAAACTGTTTTTT. Translation gives CASSLPNAGTPNEKLFF.

This clone has just a few counts. For the CDR3, the DNA is TGTGCCAGCAGTCCGCGGCAACAGAACACTGAAGCTTTCTTT. Its protein product is CASSPRQQNTEAFF. This chain uses TRBV28 with TRBJ1-1; D call uncertain. Trimming took 5 bases from V and 1 from J, leaving 11 bases between them. The CDR3 runs 14 residues. Germline CDR1 reads MDHEN; CDR2 reads SYDVKM.

The genes are TRBV28 and TRBJ2-7; TRBD2 matches at 7 bases. CDR1 MDHEN and CDR2 SYDVKM come from the germline V gene. CDR3 size: 14 residues. V shed 7 bases and J 2 bases; nucleotides not matched to a gene: 8. CDR3 nucleotide sequence: TGTGCCAGCAAGTCCCTAGCGGCAACCTACGAGCAGTACTTC. This sequence encodes CASKSLAATYEQYF. The full variable domain, completed using reference TRBV28 and TRBJ2-7, is DVKVTQSSRYLVKRTGEKVFLECVQDMDHENMFWYRQDPGLGLRLIYFSYDVKMKEKGDIPEGYSVSREKKERFSLILESASTNQTSMYLCASKSLAATYEQYFGPGTRLTVT.

The rearrangement uses TRBV9 and TRBJ2-1, with TRBD1 identical over 7 bases. The trim removed 4 bases at V and 9 bases at J, leaving 10 bases unmatched. The CDR3 has 14 amino acids. Germline assignment: CDR1 SGDLS and CDR2 YYNGEE. The CDR3 DNA follows: TGTGCCAGCAGCTCCCGGGACAGAGAGGCTGAGCAGTTCTTC. It is translated as CASSSRDREAEQFF.

This clone was counted between two and nine times. J is TRBJ2-1 and V is TRBV5-5; tentatively, D is TRBD1 or TRBD2 (5 bases each). CDR3 length equals 16 residues. Between the trimmed V and J ends, which lost 2 bases and 0 bases, there was a span of 12 bases. Germline V gene sequence: CDR1 SGHKS, CDR2 YYEKEE (reference sequence). CDR3 sequence reads: CASSLWGMPSYNEQFF. CDR3 nucleotide sequence: TGTGCCAGCAGCTTATGGGGGATGCCCTCCTACAATGAGCAGTTCTTC.

This chain's CDR3 is CASSRSVQYF. The DNA for the CDR3 is TGTGCCAGCAGCCGGTCGGTGCAGTACTTC. The rearrangement joins TRBV28 to TRBJ2-7; D gene uncertain. In germline, CDR1 is MDHEN, CDR2 SYDVKM. The CDR3 covers 10 residues. With 6 bases removed from V and 9 bases from J, the gap between germline ends came to 9 bases.

The chain joins TRBV5-1 to TRBJ2-7, with TRBD1 matching 7 bases. CDR3 length: 16 amino acids. The V gene end was trimmed by 4 bases and the J gene end by 3 bases; junction bases not matched to a gene: 13. Per the germline V gene, CDR1 is SGHRS and CDR2 is YFSETQ. The DNA of the CDR3 is TGCGCCAGCAGCCCCCTATTAGGGGGCGTCGGCTACGAGCAGTACTTC. It specifies CASSPLLGGVGYEQYF.

The rearrangement links TRBV10-3 to TRBJ2-3, with 12 bases fitting TRBD2. This CDR3 comprises 15 residues. With 6 bases clipped from V and 3 bases from J, the junction kept 4 bases outside the gene matches. The germline V gene encodes CDR1 ENHRY and CDR2 SYGVKD. CDR3 DNA sequence: TGTGCCATCAGCCCGGGACTAGCGGGTACAGATACGCAGTATTTT. Amino acids: CAISPGLAGTDTQYF.

This sequence joins TRBV5-1 and TRBJ1-2, with a possible D match to TRBD1 (6 bases). The CDR3 is 15 residues long. V dropped 2 bases and J dropped 4 bases, with 15 bases sitting between them. Germline V gene sequence: CDR1 SGHRS, CDR2 YFSETQ. The CDR3 spells CASSFGQSRIYGYTF. The CDR3 nucleotides read TGCGCCAGCAGCTTCGGACAGAGTCGTATCTATGGCTACACCTTC.

The rearrangement uses TRBV19 and TRBJ2-7, with D possibly matching TRBD1 (6 bases). CDR1 LNHDA and CDR2 SQIVND come from the germline V gene (reference sequence). The V end lost 7 bases, the J end lost 0 bases, and 13 bases lay between the germline ends. The CDR3 is made up of 14 amino acids. The CDR3 DNA follows: TGTGCCAGTACCCGACAGGTCAACTCCTACGAGCAGTACTTC. Protein product: CASTRQVNSYEQYF.

The V and J genes are TRBV28 and TRBJ2-2; D gene ambiguous. Looked up from germline, CDR1 is MDHEN and CDR2 is SYDVKM. This CDR3 comprises 17 residues. The V and J ends lost 5 bases and 1 base respectively, with 17 bases between them. CDR3 sequence reads: CASSPSRAKRNTGELFF. CDR3 DNA: TGTGCCAGCAGTCCTTCCCGGGCCAAAAGGAACACCGGGGAGCTGTTTTTT.

This clone has only a few counts. The chain joins TRBV30 to TRBJ1-2; perhaps TRBD1 as D (6 bases). Germline V lookup: CDR1 GTSNPN, CDR2 SVGIG (reference sequence). V was trimmed by 8 bases and J by 8 bases, leaving 12 bases between them. The CDR3 consists of 10 residues. The CDR3 sequence: CATGLYGYTF. The CDR3 DNA is TGTGCCACAGGGTTGTACGGCTACACCTTC.

The chain joins TRBV9 to TRBJ2-5, with D maybe TRBD1 (5 bases). The CDR3 totals 15 residues. Trimming pared 4 bases from V and 5 bases from J, leaving 18 bases between. The germline V gene has CDR1 SGDLS and CDR2 YYNGEE. CDR3 amino acids: CASSPDTPIRETQYF. CDR3 nucleotides: TGTGCCAGCAGCCCGGACACCCCGATTCGGGAGACCCAGTACTTC.

The genes are TRBV9 and TRBJ2-5; D might be TRBD2 (5 bases). The V gene lost 2 bases and the J gene lost 7 bases, with 12 bases spanning the gap. The CDR3 covers 13 residues. Germline-derived CDR1 and CDR2 are SGDLS and YYNGEE. The CDR3: CASSVVGIGTQYF. In DNA, the CDR3 is TGTGCCAGCAGCGTTGTCGGGATAGGGACCCAGTACTTC.

The gene calls are TRBV4-2 and TRBJ2-1; 7 bases agree with TRBD2. CDR1 is LGHNA and CDR2 is YNFKEQ in the germline V gene. V lost 0 bases, J lost 0 bases, and 5 bases stayed unmatched. The CDR3 sequence is 17 residues long. The CDR3 coding sequence is TGTGCCAGCAGCCAAGAACCCGGGAGGTCCTCCTACAATGAGCAGTTCTTC. Its protein product is CASSQEPGRSSYNEQFF.

The V gene is TRBV5-4, the J gene TRBJ2-1; D is ambiguous. This CDR3 is built from 15 residues. Germline lookup yields CDR1 SGHNT and CDR2 YYREEE (reference sequence). The V and J ends lost 0 bases and 0 bases respectively, with 7 bases between them. CDR3 protein: CASSLGSLSYNEQFF. The DNA for the CDR3 is TGTGCCAGCAGCTTGGGCAGTCTCTCCTACAATGAGCAGTTCTTC.

The V and J genes are TRBV5-1 and TRBJ2-5; TRBD2 matches 7 bases. V was clipped by 1 base and J by 6 bases; unmatched bases: 12. The CDR3 contains 16 residues. Germline CDR1 is SGHRS and CDR2 is YFSETQ. The CDR3 is CASSLQSWRETKTQYF. CDR3 nucleotide sequence: TGCGCCAGCAGCTTGCAGTCCTGGCGGGAGACAAAGACCCAGTACTTC.

The chain employs TRBV28 and TRBJ2-6; 7 bases fit TRBD1. The germline V gene has CDR1 MDHEN and CDR2 SYDVKM. Germline trimming cut 6 bases from V and 4 bases from J; bases unmatched to any gene: 12. The CDR3 has 17 amino acids. The CDR3 bases are TGTGCCAGCAGCTCACCCAAGACAGGGTCCGGGGCCAACGTCCTGACTTTC. Translated: CASSSPKTGSGANVLTF.

The gene calls are TRBV29-1 and TRBJ1-1, with D possibly being TRBD1 (5 bases). V was pared by 4 bases and J by 0 bases, with 12 bases between. The CDR3 extends over 14 amino acids. Germline assignment: CDR1 SQVTM and CDR2 ANQGSEA. The CDR3 loop is CSVGKGPMNTEAFF. The CDR3 DNA follows: TGCAGCGTTGGTAAGGGGCCTATGAACACTGAAGCTTTCTTT.

The chain combines TRBV23-1 with TRBJ1-2, with D hard to call. TRBV23-1 is reported as an ORF; its role is uncertain. This CDR3 comprises 14 residues. Between the trimmed V and J ends, which lost 10 bases and 6 bases, there was a span of 21 bases. The CDR3 spells CAISGKPRLDGYTF. The CDR3 DNA reads TGCGCCATTTCCGGTAAGCCGCGCCTGGATGGCTACACCTTC.

The rearrangement uses TRBV4-2 and TRBJ1-2; D uncertain. The CDR3 spans 16 residues. Looked up from germline, CDR1 is LGHNA and CDR2 is YNFKEQ. V lost 1 base and J lost 4, with 16 bases in between. CDR3 in amino acids: CASSQVLSGGLYGYTF. In DNA, the CDR3 is TGTGCCAGCAGCCAAGTATTATCGGGAGGGCTCTATGGCTACACCTTC.